Listed below are T cell receptor beta chains from one sample, sequenced in a study of identical twins. One entry per CDR3 protein results from TCRdb running MiXCR on the 5' RACE reads. The table has about 660,000 distinct CDR3 sequences, less than 10% seen once. This sample was also put to use in a study of yellow fever vaccine responses in identical twins.

What was sequenced was PBMCs. Source of these receptors: a woman younger than 30 in good health. Each CDR3 is given with its conserved first and last residue. A D gene is named only where the DNA matches it firmly. The listing skips clone size in some rows; elsewhere it reads once, few, many or a size class.

16	-	TRBJ2-7	-	TRBV3-1	CASSPKEGPLTYEQYF
14	few	TRBJ2-2	TRBD2	TRBV28	CASSLLAGAGELFF
19	few	TRBJ2-4	TRBD1	TRBV5-6	CASSTGQGLAPNLKNIQYF
16	-	TRBJ1-4	-	TRBV28	CASSPRPGRTNEKLFF
14	few	TRBJ2-7	-	TRBV5-6	CASSPRTQIGEQYF
15	few	TRBJ2-7	-	TRBV7-9	CASSLAGANSYEQYF
15	-	TRBJ1-5	-	TRBV19	CASSSGAGYNQPQHF
19	-	TRBJ2-1	TRBD2	TRBV3-1	CASSRRSGTSGGAGGEQFF
17	few	TRBJ1-5	TRBD1	TRBV7-2	CASSLVGTGGNGQPQHF
14	few	TRBJ2-1	-	TRBV20-1	CSAPNRNTYNEQFF
15	few	TRBJ1-6	-	TRBV12-3/TRBV12-4	CASSVMSSYNSPLHF
16	-	TRBJ2-3	TRBD2	TRBV20-1	CSATGLAGTGTDTQYF
18	-	TRBJ2-3	TRBD2	TRBV7-3	CASNPETSGGLSTDTQYF
14	few	TRBJ2-2	-	TRBV27	CASTRTGHTGELFF
12	many	TRBJ2-7	-	TRBV6-1	CASSEGYFEQYF
13	few	TRBJ2-7	TRBD1	TRBV7-9	CASSLPGGYEQYF
10	many	TRBJ2-5	-	TRBV7-8	CASIGETQYF
13	-	TRBJ2-7	-	TRBV6-1	CAIRAVGGLEQYF
15	many	TRBJ1-5	-	TRBV7-2	CASSFKSGSNQPQHF
12	-	TRBJ2-7	TRBD1	TRBV29-1	CSAGDRHGEQYF
17	few	TRBJ2-1	TRBD2	TRBV20-1	CSARDLLAETSYNEQFF
12	many	TRBJ2-5	-	TRBV7-9	CASSLVQETQYF
14	-	TRBJ2-7	-	TRBV5-8	CASSPGLLTYEQYF
18	-	TRBJ2-5	TRBD1	TRBV5-1	CASSLAWTGTVNPETQYF
15	-	TRBJ2-1	-	TRBV6-2/TRBV6-3	CASSFWDQPGDEQFF
14	few	TRBJ2-2	-	TRBV5-8	CASSARQYTGELFF
14	few	TRBJ2-6	-	TRBV30	CAWRTAGGANVLTF
16	few	TRBJ2-5	TRBD1	TRBV7-3	CASSLNGRGLEETQYF
14	many	TRBJ1-4	-	TRBV28	CASSLRATNEKLFF
15	many	TRBJ2-4	-	TRBV4-1	CASSQTAGAKNIQYF
16	-	TRBJ2-4	TRBD1	TRBV12-3/TRBV12-4	CASSLSQGVTKNIQYF
15	-	TRBJ1-4	-	TRBV6-5	CASGSGNPTNEKLFF
18	-	TRBJ2-7	-	TRBV28	CASSLWGDAGRGTYEQYF
16	-	TRBJ2-1	-	TRBV11-3	CASSLYGAASYNEQFF
14	-	TRBJ2-1	TRBD2	TRBV10-2	CASSDPTSGPEQFF
16	many	TRBJ2-3	TRBD2	TRBV10-2	CARGAGDLKGPDTQYF
16	few	TRBJ1-1	-	TRBV28	CASSPLGAPPNTEAFF
15	many	TRBJ2-7	-	TRBV5-4	CASSPGGTRSYEQYF
13	many	TRBJ2-7	-	TRBV12-3/TRBV12-4	CASSLSGRNEQYF
15	few	TRBJ1-6	TRBD1	TRBV6-1	CASNLDRGKNSPLHF
14	many	TRBJ2-7	TRBD2	TRBV6-5	CASSIGGGSYEQYF
12	-	TRBJ2-5	-	TRBV20-1	CSARGQGETQYF
16	-	TRBJ2-5	-	TRBV7-9	CASSLTGTMYQETQYF
12	few	TRBJ1-5	-	TRBV3-1	CASSSSSGPQHF
13	many	TRBJ1-5	-	TRBV27	CASGGGLDQPQHF
15	-	TRBJ2-7	TRBD1	TRBV4-3	CASRPSRQGYYEQYF
15	few	TRBJ2-5	-	TRBV6-2/TRBV6-3	CACKNRGGRKETQYF
16	few	TRBJ2-2	TRBD2	TRBV7-8	CASSLGLAGAAGELFF
15	many	TRBJ2-4	TRBD2	TRBV6-1	CASAERGLAKNIQYF
16	-	TRBJ2-2	-	TRBV11-2	CASSSGGRVNTGELFF
18	few	TRBJ2-3	-	TRBV4-2	CASSQGILGAAPADTQYF
14	many	TRBJ2-3	-	TRBV6-2/TRBV6-3	CASSRGEGADTQYF